The 32 T cell receptor beta chains presented below share a single source sample, sequenced in a study of T and B cells in COVID-19 patients. TRB was amplified from roughly 250-500 ng of blood genomic DNA. TRB rearrangements were amplified by multiplex PCR with BIOMED2 TRB-A/B primers. TCRdb re-derived calls from the multiplex PCR reads in MiXCR, one entry per CDR3 protein. The sample records approximately 6,000 distinct CDR3 sequences, about 27% being singletons. The sample consisted of blood. The receptors derive from a human donor with active COVID-19.

The chain couples TRBV5-5 to TRBJ2-5; 7 bases match TRBD1. CDR1 SGHKS and CDR2 YYEKEE come from the germline V gene (reference sequence). The J segment lost 1 base and the V segment lost 4 bases, leaving 7 bases of the junction unmatched. The CDR3 covers 15 residues. The CDR3 spells CASSGTGTAQETQYF. The DNA of the CDR3 is TGTGCCAGCAGCGGAACCGGGACAGCCCAAGAGACCCAGTACTTC.

This clonotype was seen only a few times. The V gene is TRBV12-3 or TRBV12-4, the J gene TRBJ1-5; 7 bases match TRBD1. V was pared by 3 bases and J by 4 bases, with 0 bases of the junction left unmatched. The length of the CDR3 is 13 residues. The CDR3 here is CASSLTGNQPQHF. CDR3 DNA sequence: TGTGCCAGCAGTTTGACAGGGAATCAGCCCCAGCATTTT.

Sample share makes this clonotype medium-sized (0.01 to 0.1%). The rearrangement links TRBV6-5 to TRBJ2-6; D is tentatively TRBD1 or TRBD2 (5 bases each). This CDR3 contains 17 residues. Germline lookup yields CDR1 MNHEY and CDR2 SVGAGI. The V end was cut by 0 bases, the J end by 2 bases, with 11 bases between. CDR3 region: CASSYSILGAGANVLTF. CDR3 in DNA: TGTGCCAGCAGTTACTCGATTTTGGGGGCTGGGGCCAACGTCCTGACTTTC.

As regards this clonotype: This may arise from a read error, as a much more abundant clone is one base away. The V call is TRBV15, the J call TRBJ2-7; 9 bases fit TRBD1. The CDR3 spans 15 residues. From germline, CDR1 is LNHNV and CDR2 YYDKDF (reference sequence). V shed 5 bases and J 2 bases; nucleotides not matched to a gene: 7. CDR3 residues: CATSPRGTGTYEQYF. CDR3 in DNA: TGTGCCACCAGCCCCCGGGGGACAGGGACCTACGAGCAGTACTTC.

The chain joins TRBV20-1 to TRBJ1-4; D is possibly TRBD1 (6 bases). V lost 4 bases, J lost 3 bases, and 15 bases lay in between. The germline CDR1 and CDR2 sequences are DFQATT and SNEGSKA (reference sequence). The CDR3 loop spans 15 amino acids. The DNA for the CDR3 is TGCAGTGCTAACAACCCCGGACAGTCTAATGAAAAACTGTTTTTT. Translated: CSANNPGQSNEKLFF.

The chain recombines TRBV6-2 or TRBV6-3 with TRBJ2-3, with 10 bases lining up with TRBD2. Trimming cost V 7 bases and J 3 bases; bases outside gene matches: 10. Germline V CDR1 and CDR2: MNHEY, SVGEGT. This CDR3 is built from 16 residues. In DNA, the CDR3 is TGTGCCAGCAAATTGGCTAGCGGGGGTCCTACAGATACGCAGTATTTT. This sequence encodes CASKLASGGPTDTQYF.

This clonotype is medium-sized (0.01 to 0.1%). This CDR3 reads CASSFRSGRGETQYF. The CDR3 nucleotides read TGTGCCAGCAGTTTTAGGTCGGGGCGGGGAGAGACCCAGTACTTC. The V call is TRBV12-3 or TRBV12-4, the J call TRBJ2-5, with a tentative D call TRBD2 (6 bases). CDR3 length: 15 amino acids. Between the trimmed V and J ends, which lost 3 bases and 4 bases, there was a span of 15 bases.

By share, this clonotype ranks as medium-sized. The chain is built from TRBV13 and TRBJ2-3, with 8 bases aligning to TRBD2. CDR1 PRHDT and CDR2 FYEKMQ come from the germline V gene (reference sequence). The J segment lost 3 bases and the V segment lost 5 bases, leaving 10 bases of the junction unmatched. The CDR3 sequence is 16 residues long. Here the CDR3 DNA reads TGTGCCAGCAGCCCTGGCAGCAGCGGGGGTACAGATACGCAGTATTTT. The encoded protein is CASSPGSSGGTDTQYF.

This clonotype is medium-sized by share. This sequence joins TRBV19 and TRBJ1-1; TRBD1 might be the D (5 bases). This CDR3 is 12 amino acids long. V dropped 2 bases and J dropped 4 bases, with 5 bases sitting between them. The germline V gene has CDR1 LNHDA and CDR2 SQIVND (reference sequence). CDR3 loop: CASSIRGTEAFF. Here the CDR3 DNA reads TGTGCCAGTAGTATAAGGGGCACTGAAGCTTTCTTT.

This clonotype showed up just a few times. The rearrangement joins TRBV5-1 to TRBJ1-5, with D possibly being TRBD1 (6 bases). The length of the CDR3 is 14 residues. The germline V gene encodes CDR1 SGHRS and CDR2 YFSETQ. The germline V and J ends were trimmed by 4 bases and 5 bases, with 13 bases remaining between them. CDR3 DNA: TGCGCCAGCAGCCCGACAGGATTAGATCAGCCCCAGCATTTT. The encoded protein is CASSPTGLDQPQHF.

The gene calls are TRBV4-3 and TRBJ2-4; TRBD2 agrees at 11 bases. CDR1 LGHNA and CDR2 YSLEER come from the germline V gene. The CDR3 has 18 residues. V dropped 0 bases and J dropped 1; count of bases not matched to a gene: 5. CDR3 DNA sequence: TGCGCCAGCAGCCAAGATTGGGCTAGCGGGGGGGCCAAAAACATTCAGTACTTC. It translates to CASSQDWASGGAKNIQYF.

By proportion, this clonotype is medium-sized. The V and J genes are TRBV18 and TRBJ1-4; weak D call: TRBD1 (6 bases). Looked up from germline, CDR1 is KGHSH and CDR2 is LQKENI. The CDR3 covers 14 residues. Deletions cut 5 bases from V and 4 bases from J, with 11 bases between. The CDR3 DNA follows: TGTGCCAGCTCAGTGGACAGCCATAATGAAAAACTGTTTTTT. It specifies CASSVDSHNEKLFF.

Relative to its sample, this clonotype is medium-sized (0.01 to 0.1%). The chain has TRBV15 and TRBJ2-5; 7 nucleotides agree with TRBD1. This CDR3 has 13 amino acids. Germline V CDR1 and CDR2: LNHNV, YYDKDF (reference sequence). Trimming at V came to 7 bases and at J to 5 bases, leaving 7 bases not matched to a gene. In DNA form, the CDR3 reads TGTGCCACCACCAGGGGGTTCGGGGAGACCCAGTACTTC. Translated: CATTRGFGETQYF.

By proportion, this clonotype is medium-sized. This chain joins TRBV6-1 and TRBJ2-7; unclear D gene. CDR1 MNHNS and CDR2 SASEGT come from the germline V gene. V was pared by 3 bases and J by 2 bases, with 14 bases between. CDR3 length: 15 amino acids. Written as DNA, the CDR3 is TGTGCCAGCAGTGAGGCCCATATACTAACCTACGAGCAGTACTTC. It specifies CASSEAHILTYEQYF.

Regarding this clonotype: Possible read error: a much larger clone is one base away. The chain joins TRBV12-3 or TRBV12-4 to TRBJ2-3; 7 bases match TRBD1. The CDR3 is 15 amino acids. J gave up 0 bases and V 5 bases, and 5 bases lay outside the gene matches. CDR3 coding DNA: TGTGCCAGCAGTCCAAGCAGGGGGAGCACAGATACGCAGTATTTT. It specifies CASSPSRGSTDTQYF.

The chain is built from TRBV7-9 and TRBJ2-5; D may match TRBD1 or TRBD2 (5 bases each). Trimming took 0 bases from V and 5 from J, leaving 19 bases between them. The CDR3 has 17 amino acids. Germline V gives CDR1 SEHNR, CDR2 FQNEAQ (reference sequence). CDR3 sequence: CASSLAQGLASHETQYF. As DNA, the CDR3 is TGTGCCAGCAGCTTAGCTCAGGGTCTAGCATCGCATGAGACCCAGTACTTC.

By share of the sample, this clonotype is medium-sized. The V call is TRBV19, the J call TRBJ2-7; 7 nucleotides match TRBD1. Germline V gives CDR1 LNHDA, CDR2 SQIVND (reference sequence). J was trimmed by 4 bases and V by 4 bases; bases with no gene match: 4. The CDR3 loop spans 13 amino acids. The CDR3 DNA sequence: TGTGCCAGTAGTAAAGGGGGCGAGTACGAGCAGTACTTC. It translates to CASSKGGEYEQYF. The full variable domain, in which reference TRBV19 and TRBJ2-7 provide the parts outside the CDR3, is DGGITQSPKYLFRKEGQNVTLSCEQNLNHDAMYWYRQDPGQGLRLIYYSQIVNDFQKGDIAEGYSVSREKKESFPLTVTSAQKNPTAFYLCASSKGGEYEQYFGPGTRLTVT.

This clonotype was seen a few times. This chain links TRBV6-5 with TRBJ2-7; no firm D call. Trimming pared 5 bases from V and 2 bases from J, leaving 10 bases between. CDR1 and CDR2 (germline): MNHEY, SVGAGI. The CDR3 is 13 residues long. The CDR3 DNA follows: TGTGCCAGCAGTGAATTGTTCACCTACGAGCAGTACTTC. Its protein product is CASSELFTYEQYF.

The chain recombines TRBV7-9 with TRBJ2-7, with TRBD2 as a possible D gene (5 bases). The germline V and J ends were trimmed by 5 bases and 1 base, with 12 bases remaining between them. The CDR3 extends over 14 amino acids. Germline CDR1 reads SEHNR; CDR2 reads FQNEAQ (reference sequence). CDR3 protein: CASSHAGISYEQYF. CDR3 nucleotide sequence: TGTGCCAGCAGCCATGCCGGGATTTCCTACGAGCAGTACTTC.

There are a few counts of this clonotype. The J gene is TRBJ1-2, the V gene TRBV12-3 or TRBV12-4, with D maybe TRBD1 (6 bases). The CDR3 has 13 residues. Trimming left V 6 bases short and J 4 bases short, with 12 bases between. CDR3 DNA: TGTGCCAGCAGCAACGGACAGATCTATGGCTACACCTTC. It is translated as CASSNGQIYGYTF.

The CDR3, as DNA: TGTGCCAGCAGCCCGACAGACTTGAACACTGAAGCTTTCTTT. Translated: CASSPTDLNTEAFF. V usage is TRBV5-6 and J usage is TRBJ1-1; the D gene is possibly TRBD1 (5 bases). V was clipped by 4 bases and J by 0 bases, with 10 bases between them. Germline V lookup: CDR1 SGHDT, CDR2 YYEEEE. The CDR3 loop spans 14 amino acids.

This chain connects TRBV7-3 to TRBJ1-1; the D is unclear. This CDR3 is built from 13 residues. Germline V gives CDR1 SGHTA, CDR2 FQGTGA. The V end was cut by 5 bases, the J end by 7 bases, with 14 bases between. CDR3 amino acids: CASSREGPNEAFF. CDR3 nucleotide sequence: TGTGCCAGCAGCCGCGAGGGCCCAAATGAAGCTTTCTTT.

The chain joins TRBV6-5 to TRBJ1-5, with D perhaps TRBD1 (6 bases). CDR1 is MNHEY and CDR2 is SVGAGI in the germline V gene. The CDR3 is 14 residues long. V lost 5 bases to trimming and J lost 2 bases, with 10 bases between them. The DNA of the CDR3 is TGTGCCAGCAGTAATCCAGGGGGCAATCAGCCCCAGCATTTT. This sequence encodes CASSNPGGNQPQHF.

This clonotype is deemed medium-sized. This chain joins TRBV5-4 and TRBJ2-7, with 10 bases that match TRBD2. Germline-derived CDR1 and CDR2 are SGHNT and YYREEE (reference sequence). The length of the CDR3 is 14 residues. Germline trimming cut 4 bases from V and 2 bases from J; bases unmatched to any gene: 3. CDR3 sequence (DNA): TGTGCCAGCAGCCGGACTAGCGGTCCCTACGAGCAGTACTTC. It encodes CASSRTSGPYEQYF.

By sample fraction, this clonotype is medium-sized (0.01 to 0.1%). The rearrangement joins TRBV19 to TRBJ2-7, with 9 bases matching TRBD1. Losses at the gene ends were 4 bases for V and 5 bases for J; bases not matched to a gene: 12. Germline CDR1 reads LNHDA; CDR2 reads SQIVND (reference sequence). The CDR3 runs 16 residues. The CDR3 is CASSTSPGQGNNEQYF. CDR3 nucleotides: TGTGCCAGTAGTACCTCGCCGGGACAGGGTAATAACGAGCAGTACTTC.

The chain has TRBV5-4 and TRBJ1-5; D is possibly TRBD1 (5 bases). Germline assignment: CDR1 SGHNT and CDR2 YYREEE (reference sequence). Deletions cut 4 bases from V and 7 bases from J, with 18 bases between. The length of the CDR3 is 15 residues. Written as DNA, the CDR3 is TGTGCCAGCAGCCGCTGGGGCCAGTCAAACCAGCCCCAGCATTTT. Amino acid sequence: CASSRWGQSNQPQHF. Based on the CDR3 plus reference TRBV5-4 and TRBJ1-5, the full variable domain is ETGVTQSPTHLIKTRGQQVTLRCSSQSGHNTVSWYQQALGQGPQFIFQYYREEENGRGNFPPRFSGLQFPNYSSELNVNALELDDSALYLCASSRWGQSNQPQHFGDGTRLSIL.

With respect to this clonotype: A much larger clonotype is one base distant, so this may be a read error. The V gene is TRBV18, the J gene TRBJ2-1, with unresolved D. V was shortened by 3 bases and J by 3 bases, with 9 bases between the two germline ends. This CDR3 is built from 14 residues. Germline lookup yields CDR1 KGHSH and CDR2 LQKENI. The CDR3 protein is CASSPLPNYNEQFF. CDR3 coding DNA: TGTGCCAGCTCACCTCTGCCGAACTACAATGAGCAGTTCTTC.

Relative to its sample, this clonotype is medium-sized. The chain employs TRBV6-1 and TRBJ1-4; unclear D gene. The CDR3 has 13 amino acids. V lost 2 bases, J lost 5 bases, and 6 bases lay in between. CDR1 and CDR2 from the germline V gene are MNHNS and SASEGT. In DNA, the CDR3 is TGTGCCAGCAGTGAAAGACGCAATGAAAAACTGTTTTTT. Encoded protein: CASSERRNEKLFF.

There are a few counts of this clonotype. V usage is TRBV6-1 and J usage is TRBJ1-1; TRBD1 aligns across 9 bases. V shed 5 bases and J 8 bases; nucleotides not matched to a gene: 12. Germline CDR1 MNHNS, CDR2 SASEGT. The CDR3 loop spans 15 amino acids. The CDR3 loop is CASSTPGQGSAEAFF. DNA of the CDR3: TGTGCCAGCAGTACCCCGGGACAGGGATCGGCGGAAGCTTTCTTT.

By proportion, this clonotype is medium-sized (0.01 to 0.1%). The V gene is TRBV6-5, the J gene TRBJ1-2; 8 bases fit TRBD1. This CDR3 has 16 amino acids. Germline trimming cut 6 bases from V and 2 bases from J; bases unmatched to any gene: 11. The V gene's germline CDR1 is MNHEY and CDR2 SVGAGI. Here the CDR3 DNA reads TGTGCCAGCAGACCCCAAGGGACAGGACTAAACTATGGCTACACCTTC. Residues: CASRPQGTGLNYGYTF.

This clonotype turned up a few times. The chain combines TRBV11-1 with TRBJ2-7; D may be TRBD2 (6 bases). Looked up from germline, CDR1 is SGHAT and CDR2 is FQDESV (reference sequence). V was clipped by 5 bases and J by 4 bases, with 12 bases between them. The length of the CDR3 is 13 residues. The CDR3 bases are TGTGCCAGCAGCCTTAGGAGGGGATACGAGCAGTACTTC. Encoded protein: CASSLRRGYEQYF.

The chain employs TRBV15 and TRBJ1-5, with a weak D call TRBD1 (5 bases). Trimming pared 0 bases from V and 2 bases from J, leaving 20 bases between. The length of the CDR3 is 19 residues. The germline V gene encodes CDR1 LNHNV and CDR2 YYDKDF (reference sequence). CDR3 in DNA: TGTGCCACCAGCAGAGATGATAGGGGACGCGGAGGCGGCAATCAGCCCCAGCATTTT. Translation gives CATSRDDRGRGGGNQPQHF. The whole variable domain, filled in from reference TRBV15 and TRBJ1-5, reads DAMVIQNPRYQVTQFGKPVTLSCSQTLNHNVMYWYQQKSSQAPKLLFHYYDKDFNNEADTPDNFQSRRPNTSFCFLDIRSPGLGDTAMYLCATSRDDRGRGGGNQPQHFGDGTRLSIL.